The present T cell receptor (beta chain) was sequenced within a study of T-cell reconstitution after alpha-beta-depleted transplantation in children. A library of TCRbeta sequences, prepared with unique molecular identifiers, was generated. TCRdb re-analysed the PCR reads in MiXCR, keeping a single row per CDR3 protein. Of about 980,000 distinct CDR3 sequences in the sample, about 31% are singletons; the top ten hold roughly 28%. General study results and limits: Several hundred rapidly expanded clones from non-depleted graft cells reportedly supplied alpha-beta T cells about two months post-transplant. Newly produced T cells mostly accounted for T-cell counts and diversity one year post-transplant.

Trimming removed 0 bases from V and 6 bases from J, with 13 bases in between. The V gene's germline CDR1 is SGHRS and CDR2 YFSETQ. This CDR3 contains 15 residues. Of note for this clonotype: Its antigen is undetermined.

The receptor was isolated from a boy under three years old who had a stem cell transplant for SCID, so the T cells may come from the graft donor. V gene TRBV5-1 combines with J gene TRBJ2-1; D could derive from TRBD1 or TRBD2 (6 bases each). This specimen consisted of PBMCs, mostly from graft donor cells, obtained 360 days after TCRalphabeta/CD19-depleted stem cell transplant. CDR3 sequence reads: CASSLVSGGPNEQFF. CDR3 coding DNA: TGCGCCAGCAGCTTGGTATCTGGGGGGCCCAATGAGCAGTTCTTC. The full variable domain, completed using reference TRBV5-1 and TRBJ2-1, is KAGVTQTPRYLIKTRGQQVTLSCSPISGHRSVSWYQQTPGQGLQFLFEYFSETQRNKGNFPGRFSGRQFSNSRSEMNVSTLELGDSALYLCASSLVSGGPNEQFFGPGTRLTVL.